The rows below give T cell receptor beta chains drawn from one sample of a study of blood T cell repertoires in COVID-19. Sequencing was performed with immunoSEQ multiplex PCR; in TCRdb, only in-frame clones are kept and a portion is missing. This table holds some 500,000 clones, approximately 91% found once. The sequencing input was peripheral blood. The receptors stem from a woman aged 45-65 years with COVID-19, enrolled during active disease. Each CDR3 is given without its conserved first and last residue. The order of the fields is CDR3 length, V gene, CDR3 protein.

>16|TRBV4-1
ASSFRASGGVNTGELF
>15|TRBV4-1
ASSQDSAGRFNSPLH
>12|TRBV18
ASSSSSYNSPLH
>10|TRBV5-1
ASTPSGRGYT
>12|TRBV28
ASRTQGVVTEAF
>11|TRBV10-2
ASSGQLWDTQY
>12|TRBV4-2
ASSQVTTDYGYT
>11|TRBV30
AWAGLAGGELF
>11|TRBV15
ATGRTGNSPLH
>13|TRBV5-5
ASSLGRGLYYGYT
>11|TRBV6-5
ASRSQGNQPQH
>9|TRBV10-2
ASSSPYEQY
>13|TRBV3-1/TRBV3-2
ASSQGQGRNTEAF
>12|TRBV10-1
ASSETQTFPVLY
>11|TRBV27
ASSLMRNTEAF
>10|TRBV30
AWKDYGHAAF
>10|TRBV2
ASTQVKYEQY
>12|TRBV24-1
ATSDPNRLETQY
>17|TRBV11-2
ASSLDVFGRGFSTDTQY
>11|TRBV27
ASSTGGLTRAF
>12|TRBV3-1/TRBV3-2
ASSQVKGGSPLH
>14|TRBV9
ASSVEAWTGKQPQH
>10|TRBV27
ASSFPGGEQF
>12|TRBV28
ASRIGHLNTEAF
>14|TRBV6-6
ASSYERVKRTYEQY
>12|TRBV7-3
ASSQGHQNTEAF
>13|TRBV2
ASSGRGLGADTQY
>15|TRBV15
ATSRDMSGGMNTEAF
>13|TRBV23-1
ASSLQGVNSYEQY
>14|TRBV14
ASSQDWGRSTDTQY
>13|TRBV6-4
ASSEGQGAYNEQF
>11|TRBV5-1
ASSSDSFTEAF
>11|TRBV27
ASRLSAGNTIY
>14|TRBV6-5
ASSYSRGRGTAGYT
>17|TRBV18
ASSPQAYSGGGSSYEQY
>13|TRBV6-5
ASTQTPDSPYEQY
>13|TRBV19
ASSIQRTQVPGYT
>11|TRBV7-9
ASSLWSTDTQY
>14|TRBV7-8
ASSLVTQIANYGYT
>12|TRBV5-1
ASSSGATNEKLF
>11|TRBV2
ASKGAQEVGYT
>11|TRBV11-2
ASSPWGPDTQY
>11|TRBV12-3/TRBV12-4
ASSSHPFYGYT
>13|TRBV6-6
ASSYRGLSGNTIY
>11|TRBV6-1
ASSEQVGDEQY
>13|TRBV27
ASSFDRRTSYEQY
>12|TRBV29-1
SVLDTRDRGPGT
>14|TRBV9
ASSTRDSPSSTEAF
>8|TRBV28
ASSFNEQY
>11|TRBV3-1/TRBV3-2
ASSQTGNQPQH
>14|TRBV11-2
ASSLGNRGGPDTQY
>12|TRBV3-1/TRBV3-2
ASSDNDSSYEQY
>14|TRBV9
ASSVSRGRTGDGYT
>13|TRBV5-1
ACYPAQGGQETQY
>11|TRBV5-1
ASSPTRGYGYT
>14|TRBV28
ASSSVAGPPGNTIY
>11|TRBV28
ASSLLGVTEAF
>11|TRBV2
ASRVRWDTEAF
>15|TRBV18
ASSPGTGGSRNSPLH